One sample yielded the 20 T cell receptor beta chains listed below, sequenced in a study of glioma-infiltrating T cells after dendritic cell vaccination (TCRdb year 2016). The protocol used for the library was the immunoSEQ multiplex PCR assay. Sourced from immuneACCESS, this table was stored by TCRdb with only in-frame sequences that have V and J called. A share of the clones is absent; for the studies checked, an unresolved V gene accounts for under half, and the remainder has no known explanation. The sample table contains 80,000 to 100,000 clones; only one count was recorded for 79% of them. The ten biggest clones cover under 7% of the sample. The material was blood, obtained before dendritic cell vaccination. Receptors were obtained from a human donor with glioblastoma.

This chain connects TRBV5-1 to TRBJ1-2; D remains ambiguous. The CDR3 covers 14 residues. Germline V CDR1 and CDR2: SGHRS, YFSETQ. Trimming stripped 1 base from V and 4 bases from J, with 11 bases between. This CDR3 is CASSLSVSGYGYTF. CDR3 DNA sequence: TGCGCCAGCAGCTTGAGTGTCTCAGGCTATGGCTACACCTTC.

This chain connects TRBV7-2 to TRBJ2-1; 11 bases are shared with TRBD2. Germline assignment: CDR1 SGHTA and CDR2 FQGNSA. After removal of 1 base from V and 5 bases from J, the junction contained 4 bases not matched to a gene. This CDR3 has 16 amino acids. CDR3 residues: CASSLDSGRGNNEQFF. CDR3 nucleotide sequence: TGTGCCAGCAGCTTAGATAGCGGGAGGGGCAACAATGAGCAGTTCTTC.

The rearrangement links TRBV5-4 to TRBJ2-2; TRBD2 matches 10 bases. CDR1 and CDR2 (germline): SGHNT, YYREEE (reference sequence). The CDR3 is 16 residues long. J gave up 1 base and V 3 bases, and 3 bases lay outside the gene matches. DNA of the CDR3: TGTGCCAGCAGCTCGGAGCGGGGGGGGAACACCGGGGAGCTGTTTTTT. This sequence encodes CASSSERGGNTGELFF.

The chain uses TRBV6-6 and TRBJ2-5, with 8 bases identical to TRBD2. The J call may be mistaken, given a closer DNA end match to TRBJ2-7. Germline V gene lookup returns CDR1 MNHNY and CDR2 SVGAGI (reference sequence). The CDR3 covers 15 residues. The CDR3 DNA is TGTGCCAGCAGTGCCCCTAGCGGGTTAAGCTACGAGCAGTACTTC. Translating it yields CASSAPSGLSYEQYF.

The sample holds a few counts of this clone. The V call is TRBV28, the J call TRBJ1-1; TRBD1 might be the D (6 bases). The CDR3 spans 15 residues. Trimming shortened V by 7 bases and J by 4 bases, and 19 bases separated the two germline ends. Looked up from germline, CDR1 is MDHEN and CDR2 is SYDVKM. CDR3 sequence reads: CASISPSGVGTEAFF. CDR3 coding DNA: TGTGCCAGCATCTCTCCCTCAGGGGTTGGCACTGAAGCTTTCTTT.

This chain joins TRBV19 and TRBJ1-1; possible D gene TRBD1, 6 bases. Germline CDR1 and CDR2: LNHDA and SQIVND (reference sequence). The CDR3 runs to 14 residues. V was shortened by 6 bases and J by 1 base, with 12 bases between the two germline ends. The CDR3 spells CASRRRGANTEAFF. The CDR3 bases are TGTGCCAGTAGGCGCAGGGGCGCGAACACTGAAGCTTTCTTT. Combining the CDR3 with reference TRBV19 and TRBJ1-1 gives the whole variable domain DGGITQSPKYLFRKEGQNVTLSCEQNLNHDAMYWYRQDPGQGLRLIYYSQIVNDFQKGDIAEGYSVSREKKESFPLTVTSAQKNPTAFYLCASRRRGANTEAFFGQGTRLTVV.

The chain uses TRBV21-1 and TRBJ2-2; the D segment call TRBD2 is taken from the table without a DNA check. TRBV21-1 is a known pseudogene. CDR3 size: 16 residues. The CDR3 loop is CASSKGKSANTGELFF. The CDR3, as DNA: TGTGCCAGCAGCAAAGGCAAGAGCGCGAACACCGGGGAGCTGTTTTTT.

The rearrangement links TRBV5-1 to TRBJ2-7; 7 nucleotides match TRBD1. CDR3 length equals 14 residues. V shed 6 bases and J 6 bases; nucleotides not matched to a gene: 12. Per the germline V gene, CDR1 is SGHRS and CDR2 is YFSETQ. The CDR3 loop is CASTVGTASIEQYF. The DNA of the CDR3 is TGCGCCAGCACGGTCGGGACAGCGTCGATCGAGCAGTACTTC.

The genes are TRBV7-3 and TRBJ2-1, with TRBD2 identical over 7 bases. The germline CDR1 and CDR2 sequences are SGHTA and FQGTGA. The CDR3 runs to 16 residues. J gave up 3 bases and V 4 bases, and 9 bases lay outside the gene matches. The CDR3 spells CASSSGRDYYYNEQFF. DNA of the CDR3: TGTGCCAGCAGCTCTGGCCGGGACTATTACTACAATGAGCAGTTCTTC.

V is TRBV5-1 and J is TRBJ1-2; a weak D match, TRBD1 (6 bases). Per germline, CDR1 SGHRS and CDR2 YFSETQ. The V end was cut by 4 bases, the J end by 5 bases, with 15 bases between. This CDR3 has 14 amino acids. CDR3 sequence (DNA): TGCGCCAGCAGCCGAGCAGGGACAAATTATGGCTACACCTTC. This gives the protein CASSRAGTNYGYTF.

This clone was recorded a few times. The chain links TRBV6-4 to TRBJ2-7, with a tentative D call TRBD2 (6 bases). V was cut by 10 bases and J by 0 bases, with 13 bases left in between. Per germline, CDR1 MRHNA and CDR2 SNTAGT. The CDR3 runs to 13 residues. For the CDR3, the DNA is TGTGCCAACCACGGAGGGGCCTCCTACGAGCAGTACTTC. This gives the protein CANHGGASYEQYF.

V usage is TRBV29-1 and J usage is TRBJ2-7; possibly TRBD2 for D (6 bases). Germline lookup yields CDR1 SQVTM and CDR2 ANQGSEA. The CDR3 has 14 residues. V lost 7 bases, J lost 0 bases, and 16 bases lay in between. This chain's CDR3 is CSAAGGAGSYEQYF. The CDR3 nucleotides are TGCAGCGCGGCCGGGGGAGCGGGCTCCTACGAGCAGTACTTC.

The chain is built from TRBV2 and TRBJ2-2; 10 nucleotides agree with TRBD1. Germline V lookup: CDR1 SNHLY, CDR2 FYNNEI. This CDR3 contains 14 residues. After removal of 10 bases from V and 4 bases from J, the junction contained 6 bases not matched to a gene. The CDR3 coding sequence is TGTGCCACGAGGACAGGGGGAGGCACCGGGGAGCTGTTTTTT. Translation: CATRTGGGTGELFF.

The chain is built from TRBV7-8 and TRBJ1-2; a weak D match, TRBD1 (6 bases). Trimming cost V 5 bases and J 8 bases, with 15 bases left between them. This CDR3 has 13 residues. Germline V CDR1 and CDR2: SGHVS, FQNEAQ. Here the CDR3 DNA reads TGTGCCAGCAGCACACACAGGGTGGGCGGCTACACCTTC. Protein: CASSTHRVGGYTF.

V usage is TRBV2 and J usage is TRBJ2-2, with a tentative D call TRBD1 (6 bases). CDR3 length: 16 residues. Germline V lookup: CDR1 SNHLY, CDR2 FYNNEI. Trimming left V 1 base short and J 4 bases short, with 13 bases between. The CDR3, as DNA: TGTGCCAGCAGTGAAGAGAGGGGGTGGACCACCGGGGAGCTGTTTTTT. Its translation: CASSEERGWTTGELFF.

The chain combines TRBV5-6 with TRBJ2-3; D is perhaps TRBD1 (6 bases). With 0 bases removed from V and 5 bases from J, the gap between germline ends came to 19 bases. Germline loops: CDR1 SGHDT, CDR2 YYEEEE. The CDR3 runs 17 residues. The CDR3 region is CASSLVWAGVLGDTQYF. DNA for the CDR3: TGTGCCAGCAGCTTGGTATGGGCAGGGGTGTTGGGAGATACGCAGTATTTT.

The chain has TRBV10-3 and TRBJ1-1; weak D call: TRBD1 (6 bases). The germline gives CDR1 ENHRY, CDR2 SYGVKD. V lost 5 bases and J 0 bases, leaving 13 bases between the germline ends. The CDR3 has 15 amino acids. The CDR3 protein is CAISRQQGLNTEAFF. For the CDR3, the DNA is TGTGCCATCAGTAGACAACAGGGATTGAACACTGAAGCTTTCTTT.

The chain links TRBV21-1 to TRBJ1-2; the table gives TRBD1 as D, unverified against the DNA. TRBV21-1 is assigned pseudogene status. CDR3 size: 12 residues. CDR3 nucleotides: TGTGCCAGCAGCAAAGACTTGAGGGGGCGCACCTTC. Its protein is CASSKDLRGRTF.

The chain has TRBV19 and TRBJ1-6, with a weak D call TRBD1 (6 bases). Looked up from germline, CDR1 is LNHDA and CDR2 is SQIVND (reference sequence). This CDR3 has 15 residues. The ends were cut back, 5 bases at V and 6 bases at J, with 14 bases in the middle. The CDR3 is CASSAKGGGNSPLHF. The CDR3 nucleotides are TGTGCCAGTAGTGCCAAGGGGGGGGGTAATTCACCCCTCCACTTT.

This chain joins TRBV7-9 and TRBJ2-7, with TRBD2 matching over 10 bases. The junction had 1 base not matched to a gene; V was cut back by 4 bases and J by 1 base. This CDR3 is 14 amino acids long. Germline V gives CDR1 SEHNR, CDR2 FQNEAQ (reference sequence). CDR3 sequence reads: CASSWTSGSYEQYF. CDR3 coding DNA: TGTGCCAGCAGCTGGACTAGCGGATCCTACGAGCAGTACTTC.